Sequencing of this T cell receptor beta chain was carried out in a study of OX40 agonist ivuxolimab in advanced cancers. Overall study results and limits: Both blood CD4+ and CD8+ T cells showed clonal growth by week 6 at 0.1 to 3.0 mg/kg.

This clone was seen only a few times. Its antigen is unknown. Sequenced by immunoSEQ multiplex PCR; TCRdb stores in-frame clones only, minus some. The sample carries about 62,000 clones, 80% to 95% recorded once. The CDR3 spans 16 residues. V dropped 0 bases and J dropped 0 bases, with 12 bases sitting between them. Germline-derived CDR1 and CDR2 are SGHRS and YFSETQ. The chain joins TRBV5-1 to TRBJ1-1; D unresolved. The specimen was CD4+ or CD8+ T cells sorted from blood, collected in a trial of the OX40 agonist ivuxolimab. The sequence came from an adult with an advanced solid tumor such as melanoma, head and neck, liver or kidney cancer. CDR3 region: CASSLVAQSMNTEAFF. The CDR3 DNA is TGCGCCAGCAGCTTGGTAGCTCAGAGCATGAACACTGAAGCTTTCTTT.